These 18 T cell receptor beta chains were sequenced from one sample in a study of T-cell memory formation after mild COVID-19. TCRdb redid the calling of the 5' RACE reads with MiXCR, one entry per CDR3 protein. Of 35,000 to 45,000 distinct CDR3 sequences detected, more than 7% appear once; the ten largest clones hold about 1.5%. Sample: PBMCs or a T cell subset sorted from them (not recorded which). All receptors derive from a man aged 18 to 29 who had mild COVID-19 (a few samples of this study predate the infection). Cell type and time point are not known.

The genes are TRBV20-1 and TRBJ2-3; D gene uncertain. Per the germline V gene, CDR1 is DFQATT and CDR2 is SNEGSKA (reference sequence). This CDR3 region has 12 residues. The CDR3, as DNA: TGCAGCTCTGACGGGCCGGGAGATACGCAGTATTTT. It is translated as CSSDGPGDTQYF.

This clonotype has a handful of counts. The rearrangement joins TRBV7-2 to TRBJ2-3; maybe TRBD2 (6 bases). Per germline, CDR1 SGHTA and CDR2 FQGNSA. CDR3 length equals 15 residues. V was clipped by 5 bases and J by 0 bases, with 12 bases between them. The CDR3 loop reads CASSPESGSTDTQYF. CDR3 coding DNA: TGTGCCAGCAGCCCAGAAAGCGGGAGCACAGATACGCAGTATTTT.

This clonotype was seen more than once but under ten times. The rearrangement joins TRBV6-1 to TRBJ2-3; D unclear. CDR1 is MNHNS and CDR2 is SASEGT in the germline V gene. This CDR3 comprises 13 residues. The V and J ends lost 3 bases and 6 bases respectively, with 10 bases between them. CDR3 protein: CASSEIPVDTQYF. The CDR3 region has the DNA TGTGCCAGCAGTGAGATCCCGGTGGATACGCAGTATTTT.

This clonotype was counted at least ten times. The V gene is TRBV20-1, the J gene TRBJ2-7; TRBD2 agrees at 12 bases. Germline loops: CDR1 DFQATT, CDR2 SNEGSKA (reference sequence). After removal of 5 bases from V and 9 bases from J, the junction contained 5 bases not matched to a gene. There are 12 residues in the CDR3. In nucleotides, the CDR3 is TGCAGTGCTCGACTAGCGGGGGCGTCGCAGTACGTC. Translating it yields CSARLAGASQYV.

As DNA, the CDR3 is TGCGCCAGCCGAACGGGGGCGACGGCCCGCGAGCAGTACTTC. It translates to CASRTGATAREQYF. The rearrangement links TRBV5-1 to TRBJ2-7; either TRBD1 or TRBD2 may fit D (6 bases each). CDR1 is SGHRS, CDR2 YFSETQ, per germline. V was trimmed by 7 bases and J by 6 bases, leaving 20 bases between them. The CDR3 totals 14 residues.

This rearrangement joins TRBV18 to TRBJ2-3, with 8 bases lining up with TRBD2. Germline assignment: CDR1 KGHSH and CDR2 LQKENI. Trimming at V came to 3 bases and at J to 0 bases, leaving 2 bases not matched to a gene. This CDR3 spans 15 amino acids. The CDR3 sequence: CASSPRGESTDTQYF. CDR3 DNA sequence: TGTGCCAGCTCACCGCGGGGGGAAAGCACAGATACGCAGTATTTT.

This clonotype was found many times. The chain joins TRBV20-1 to TRBJ2-5, with no clear D. Germline CDR1 is DFQATT and CDR2 is SNEGSKA (reference sequence). The CDR3 loop spans 14 amino acids. Trimming cost V 6 bases and J 1 base, with 15 bases left between them. The DNA of the CDR3 is TGCAGTGCCTATACTTTGCCTACCCAAGAGACCCAGTACTTC. Protein: CSAYTLPTQETQYF.

Only a few counts were recorded for this clonotype. The V gene is TRBV6-2 or TRBV6-3, the J gene TRBJ2-1; 14 bases map to TRBD2. V trimming: 6 bases; J trimming: 9 bases; junction bases outside the gene matches: 7. The CDR3 length is 15 residues. CDR1 is MNHEY and CDR2 is SVGEGT in the germline V gene. The CDR3 loop reads CASSDGTSGGLEQFF. The CDR3 DNA reads TGTGCCAGCAGCGACGGGACTAGCGGGGGCCTTGAGCAGTTCTTC.

The CDR3 here is CASSPLLTRVEAFF. The CDR3 bases are TGTGCCAGCAGCCCCCTTCTTACTCGGGTGGAAGCTTTCTTT. J is TRBJ1-1 and V is TRBV6-5; D is uncertain. Germline assignment: CDR1 MNHEY and CDR2 SVGAGI. This CDR3 has 14 amino acids. V gave up 6 bases and J gave up 8 bases, with 19 bases separating them.

This clonotype came up a few times. The gene calls are TRBV4-1 and TRBJ2-1; 7 bases line up with TRBD2. Looked up from germline, CDR1 is MGHRA and CDR2 is YSYEKL. The CDR3 is 14 residues long. J gave up 7 bases and V 2 bases, and 5 bases lay outside the gene matches. CDR3 loop: CASSQRAGTNEQFF. The CDR3, as DNA: TGCGCCAGCAGCCAACGAGCGGGGACTAATGAGCAGTTCTTC.

In this sample, this clonotype turned up many times. The CDR3 sequence: CASSFLAGHASTDTQYF. The CDR3 coding sequence is TGCGCCAGCAGCTTCCTAGCGGGGCACGCTAGCACAGATACGCAGTATTTT. V and J are TRBV5-1 and TRBJ2-3; TRBD2 matches 9 bases. Germline-derived CDR1 and CDR2 are SGHRS and YFSETQ. The CDR3 runs 17 residues. J gave up 0 bases and V 2 bases, and 7 bases lay outside the gene matches.

The sample holds a few counts of this clonotype. The V and J genes are TRBV28 and TRBJ2-7; 10 positions match TRBD2. The germline gives CDR1 MDHEN, CDR2 SYDVKM. CDR3 length equals 14 residues. J was trimmed by 4 bases and V by 5 bases; bases with no gene match: 5. CDR3 DNA: TGTGCCAGCAGTCTTAGCGGGGGGAGGTACGAGCAGTACGTC. Its translation: CASSLSGGRYEQYV.

The chain carries TRBV7-6 and TRBJ2-3; possibly TRBD2 for D (6 bases). This CDR3 comprises 14 residues. The V end lost 4 bases, the J end lost 4 bases, and 12 bases lay between the germline ends. Germline-derived CDR1 and CDR2 are SGHVS and FNYEAQ. The DNA for the CDR3 is TGTGCCAGCAGCTCCGGGACTCCTTCAGATACGCAGTATTTT. Protein sequence: CASSSGTPSDTQYF.

This clonotype rates as medium-sized. This sequence joins TRBV11-2 and TRBJ2-7; possible D gene TRBD1, 6 bases. The length of the CDR3 is 13 residues. CDR1 SGHAT and CDR2 FQNNGV come from the germline V gene. The V gene lost 1 base and the J gene lost 7 bases, with 11 bases spanning the gap. The CDR3 DNA sequence: TGTGCCAGCAGCTTAGTTGGGGGCGAAGAGCAGTACGTC. Translating gives CASSLVGGEEQYV.

This clonotype was counted only a few times. The rearrangement links TRBV20-1 to TRBJ2-3; 7 positions agree with TRBD2. This CDR3 spans 13 amino acids. The germline CDR1 and CDR2 sequences are DFQATT and SNEGSKA (reference sequence). Trimming removed 4 bases from V and 5 bases from J; junction bases left unmatched: 6. The CDR3 nucleotides read TGCAGTGCTACAGGACTAGGCGTAGATACGCAGTATTTT. It translates to CSATGLGVDTQYF.

Sample share makes this clonotype medium-sized. The gene calls are TRBV7-9 and TRBJ2-1, with D perhaps assigned TRBD1 or TRBD2 (6 bases each). V lost 6 bases, J lost 7 bases, and 16 bases lay in between. The CDR3 loop spans 14 amino acids. Germline assignment: CDR1 SEHNR and CDR2 FQNEAQ (reference sequence). The DNA for the CDR3 is TGTGCCAGCAGTATAACGGGGGCAGGGAATGAGCAGTTCTTC. Protein sequence: CASSITGAGNEQFF. Drawing the rest from reference TRBV7-9 and TRBJ2-1, the complete variable domain is DTGVSQNPRHKITKRGQNVTFRCDPISEHNRLYWYRQTLGQGPEFLTYFQNEAQLEKSRLLSDRFSAERPKGSFSTLEIQRTEQGDSAMYLCASSITGAGNEQFFGPGTRLTVL.

This clonotype has at least ten counts. The chain combines TRBV4-3 with TRBJ1-5; TRBD1 is a possible D gene (6 bases). The germline gives CDR1 LGHNA, CDR2 YSLEER. Deletions cut 0 bases from V and 6 bases from J, with 9 bases between. The CDR3 spans 14 residues. In DNA, the CDR3 is TGCGCCAGCAGCCAAGAAAGGGGGGGTCAGCCCCAGCATTTT. Translated: CASSQERGGQPQHF.

V usage is TRBV18 and J usage is TRBJ1-2; 8 positions match TRBD1. The germline V gene encodes CDR1 KGHSH and CDR2 LQKENI. The CDR3 is made up of 15 amino acids. V dropped 6 bases and J dropped 6; count of bases not matched to a gene: 12. CDR3 sequence: CASSTRGQGADGYTF. The DNA for the CDR3 is TGTGCCAGCTCGACCAGGGGCCAGGGGGCTGATGGCTACACCTTC.